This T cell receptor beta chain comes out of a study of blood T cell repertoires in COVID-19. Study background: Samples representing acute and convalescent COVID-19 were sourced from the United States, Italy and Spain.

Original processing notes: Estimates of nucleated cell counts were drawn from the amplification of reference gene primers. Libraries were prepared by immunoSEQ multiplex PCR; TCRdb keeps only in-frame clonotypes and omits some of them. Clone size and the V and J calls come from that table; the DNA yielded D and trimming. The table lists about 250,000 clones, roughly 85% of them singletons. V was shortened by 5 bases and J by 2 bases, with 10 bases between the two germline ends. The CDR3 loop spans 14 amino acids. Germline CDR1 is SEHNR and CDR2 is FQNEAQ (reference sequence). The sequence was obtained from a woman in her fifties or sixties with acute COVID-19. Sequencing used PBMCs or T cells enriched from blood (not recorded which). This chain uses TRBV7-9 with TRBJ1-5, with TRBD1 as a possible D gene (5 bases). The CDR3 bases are TGTGCCAGCAGCACAGGTCAGGGCAATCAGCCCCAGCATTTT. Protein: CASSTGQGNQPQHF.